The clone carrying this T cell receptor beta chain was counted only a few times. Together with thyroid ultrasound, orbital computed tomography, serum thyroxine and TRAb, clinical symptoms were used for diagnoses. What was amplified from RNA transcripts were TCR beta CDR3 regions. The HTBI set primed first-round TCR CDR3 RT-PCR. TCRdb reanalysed the multiplex PCR reads using MiXCR and keeps one entry per CDR3 protein. The sample lists hundreds of thousands of distinct CDR3 sequences, about two fifths occurring once. This entry belongs to a study of T cells in Graves' hyperthyroidism and ophthalmopathy. This CDR3 spans 14 amino acids. Germline loops: CDR1 MRHNA, CDR2 SNTAGT. The V end lost 4 bases, the J end lost 3 bases, and 9 bases lay between the germline ends.

The sample comprised blood. This chain uses TRBV6-4 with TRBJ1-4; D is uncertain. The TCR comes from a man aged 18 to 29 with Graves' hyperthyroidism. The CDR3 spells CASSANAPNEKLFF. The CDR3 DNA sequence: TGTGCCAGCAGTGCCAATGCCCCTAATGAAAAACTGTTTTTT.